Listed below are T cell receptor beta chains from one sample, sequenced in a study of shared clonotypes between healthy human individuals. TCRdb keeps only in-frame clones here, not all; method: immunoSEQ multiplex PCR. Of roughly 2,000,000 clones detected, approximately 92% appear once; the ten largest clones hold under 2%. The sample was naive CD8+ T cells from PBMCs. These receptors all come from a man younger than 35 in good health. Some clones in this sample may be carry-over from other donors' samples. Each CDR3 is given with its conserved first and last residue. D genes are given only for firm matches. Expanded clones are given a class, and other clones once, few, many or no size at all.

TRBD1,once,TRBV28,TRBJ1-2,CASSDPVTHYSGTANYGYTF,TGTGCCAGCAGTGATCCCGTCACCCATTACAGCGGGACAGCTAACTATGGCTACACCTTC
TRBD2,NA,TRBV27,TRBJ2-7,CASSLQRGRTYEQYF,TGTGCCAGCAGTTTACAGCGGGGACGGACCTACGAGCAGTACTTC
TRBD2,NA,TRBV4-2,TRBJ2-1,CASSQGKVLAVLSSYNEQFF,TGTGCCAGCAGCCAAGGAAAGGTACTAGCGGTTTTGAGCTCCTACAATGAGCAGTTCTTC
TRBD1,once,TRBV28,TRBJ2-7,CASRYRGSQERGEQYF,TGTGCCAGCAGATACAGGGGTTCACAGGAGAGGGGCGAGCAGTACTTC
TRBD2,NA,TRBV7-9,TRBJ2-1,CASSLARLAGGNEQFF,TGTGCCAGCAGCTTAGCGCGACTAGCGGGAGGTAATGAGCAGTTCTTC
NA,NA,TRBV7-8,TRBJ2-7,CASSLRDDGYEQYF,TGTGCCAGCAGCCTCCGGGACGACGGCTACGAGCAGTACTTC
NA,NA,TRBV27,TRBJ2-7,CASSLWAGPSYEQYF,TGTGCCAGCAGTTTATGGGCAGGGCCCTCCTACGAGCAGTACTTC
NA,few,TRBV7-6,TRBJ2-2,CASSLGVGRNTGELFF,TGTGCCAGCAGCTTAGGTGTAGGGAGAAACACCGGGGAGCTGTTTTTT
NA,few,TRBV9,TRBJ1-1,CASSLQGFDEAFF,TGTGCCAGCAGCTTACAGGGTTTCGATGAAGCTTTCTTT
TRBD2,NA,TRBV11-3,TRBJ2-1,CASSSRTSGVNNEQFF,TGTGCCAGCAGCTCCCGGACTAGCGGGGTGAACAATGAGCAGTTCTTC
TRBD1,once,TRBV4-1,TRBJ2-1,CASSQSDGRGSYNEQFF,TGCGCCAGCAGCCAATCCGACGGCAGGGGGTCCTACAATGAGCAGTTCTTC
NA,NA,TRBV28,TRBJ2-5,CASSFWAAQETQYF,TGTGCCAGCAGTTTCTGGGCTGCCCAAGAGACCCAGTACTTC
TRBD1,NA,TRBV29-1,TRBJ1-2,CSAGRQGAYDGYTF,TGCAGCGCTGGGAGACAGGGGGCTTACGATGGCTACACCTTC
NA,NA,TRBV21-1,TRBJ2-1,CASSKGLAPEGQFF,TGTGCCAGCAGCAAAGGTTTGGCCCCTGAGGGGCAGTTCTTC
TRBD2,NA,TRBV6-5,TRBJ2-3,CASRLGLGVDTQYF,TGTGCCAGCAGATTAGGACTAGGGGTAGATACGCAGTATTTT
NA,NA,TRBV28,TRBJ2-5,CASKVPGETQYF,TGTGCCAGCAAGGTCCCTGGGGAGACCCAGTACTTC
NA,NA,TRBV7-9,TRBJ2-3,CASSFSLRQGGLTDTQYF,TGTGCCAGCAGCTTCTCTCTCCGACAGGGAGGCCTCACAGATACGCAGTATTTT
NA,NA,TRBV27,TRBJ2-7,CASRGQISYEQYF,TGTGCCAGCAGGGGACAAATCTCCTACGAGCAGTACTTC
TRBD1,NA,TRBV6-5,TRBJ1-1,CASSGQGARTEAFF,TGTGCCAGCAGTGGACAGGGGGCGCGGACTGAAGCTTTCTTT
TRBD2,NA,TRBV4-1,TRBJ2-7,CASSQGLADYEQYF,TGCGCCAGCAGCCAGGGACTAGCGGACTACGAGCAGTACTTC
NA,NA,TRBV27,TRBJ2-7,CASSHIGTNYEQYF,TGTGCCAGCAGTCATATCGGGACAAACTACGAGCAGTACTTC
NA,once,TRBV4-1,TRBJ2-7,CASSQGTGSEQYF,TGCGCCAGCAGCCAAGGAACAGGGAGCGAGCAGTACTTC
NA,NA,TRBV27,TRBJ2-1,CASSPEVASYNEQFF,TGTGCCAGCAGTCCAGAGGTAGCCTCCTACAATGAGCAGTTCTTC